The sample holds many counts of the clone carrying this T cell receptor (beta chain). These data come from a study of neurological immune-mediated disorders. TCRdb used MiXCR to reprocess the 5' RACE reads, holding one entry per CDR3 protein. The sample carries approximately 45,000 distinct CDR3 sequences, roughly an eighth recorded once. This CDR3 contains 14 residues. The germline V gene encodes CDR1 SGHRS and CDR2 YFSETQ. V lost 3 bases to trimming and J lost 3 bases, with 13 bases between them. Sequenced: PBMCs. The V gene is TRBV5-1, the J gene TRBJ2-7; D not resolved. The source of this sequence is a female donor in good health. The CDR3 loop reads CASSSQTAGYEQYF. The DNA of the CDR3 is TGCGCCAGCAGCTCTCAGACGGCCGGCTACGAGCAGTACTTC.